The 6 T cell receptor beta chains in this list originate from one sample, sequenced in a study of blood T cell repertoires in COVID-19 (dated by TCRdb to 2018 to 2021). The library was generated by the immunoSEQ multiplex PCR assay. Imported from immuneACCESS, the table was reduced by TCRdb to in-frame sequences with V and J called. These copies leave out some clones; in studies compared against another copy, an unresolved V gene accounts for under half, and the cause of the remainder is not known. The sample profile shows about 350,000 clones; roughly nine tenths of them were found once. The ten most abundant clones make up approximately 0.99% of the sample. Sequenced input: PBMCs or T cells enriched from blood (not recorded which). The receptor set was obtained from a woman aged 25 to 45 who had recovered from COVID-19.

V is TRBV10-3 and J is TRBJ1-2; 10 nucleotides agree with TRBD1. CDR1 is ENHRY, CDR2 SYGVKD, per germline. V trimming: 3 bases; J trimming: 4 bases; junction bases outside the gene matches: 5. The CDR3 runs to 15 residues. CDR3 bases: TGTGCCATCAGTGAAGCGACAGGGGGCTTCTATGGCTACACCTTC. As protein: CAISEATGGFYGYTF.

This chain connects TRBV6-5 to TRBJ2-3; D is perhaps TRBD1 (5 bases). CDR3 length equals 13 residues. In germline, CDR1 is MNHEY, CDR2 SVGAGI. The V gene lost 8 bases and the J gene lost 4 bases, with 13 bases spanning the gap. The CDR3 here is CASRKTQADTQYF. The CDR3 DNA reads TGTGCCAGCCGAAAGACACAGGCAGATACGCAGTATTTT.

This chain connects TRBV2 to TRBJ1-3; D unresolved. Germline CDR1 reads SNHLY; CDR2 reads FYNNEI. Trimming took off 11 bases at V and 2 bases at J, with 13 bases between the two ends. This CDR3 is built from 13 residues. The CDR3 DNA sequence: TGTGCCTACTCGGGAGGAGCTGGAAACACCATATATTTT. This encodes CAYSGGAGNTIYF.

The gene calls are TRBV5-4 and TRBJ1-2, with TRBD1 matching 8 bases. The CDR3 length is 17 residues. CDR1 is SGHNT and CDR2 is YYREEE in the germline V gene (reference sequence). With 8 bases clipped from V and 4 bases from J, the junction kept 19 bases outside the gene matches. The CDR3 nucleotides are TGTGCCAGTTCGTCACCAGGACAGGGCCCCTTTGGCTATGGCTACACCTTC. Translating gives CASSSPGQGPFGYGYTF.

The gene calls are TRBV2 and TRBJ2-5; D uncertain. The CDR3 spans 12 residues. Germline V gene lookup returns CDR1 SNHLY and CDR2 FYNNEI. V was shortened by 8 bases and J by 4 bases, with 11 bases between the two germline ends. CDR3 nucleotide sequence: TGTGCCAGCGAGTTCGTTCCAGAGACCCAGTACTTC. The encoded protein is CASEFVPETQYF.

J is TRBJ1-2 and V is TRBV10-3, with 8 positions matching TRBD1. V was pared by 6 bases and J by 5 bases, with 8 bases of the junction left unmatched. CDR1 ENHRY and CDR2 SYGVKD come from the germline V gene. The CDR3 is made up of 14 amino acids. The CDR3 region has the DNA TGTGCCATCAGCGGGACAGGCCAATTATATGGCTACACCTTC. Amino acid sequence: CAISGTGQLYGYTF.